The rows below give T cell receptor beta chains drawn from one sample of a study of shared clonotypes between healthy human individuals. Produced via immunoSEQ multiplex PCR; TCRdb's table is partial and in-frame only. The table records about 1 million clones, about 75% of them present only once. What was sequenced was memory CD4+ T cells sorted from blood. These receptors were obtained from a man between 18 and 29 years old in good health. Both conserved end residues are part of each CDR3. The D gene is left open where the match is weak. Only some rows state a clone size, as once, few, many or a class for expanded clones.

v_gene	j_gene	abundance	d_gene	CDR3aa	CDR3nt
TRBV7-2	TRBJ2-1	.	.	CASSLAGLTNEQFF	TGTGCCAGCAGCTTAGCGGGACTTACCAATGAGCAGTTCTTC
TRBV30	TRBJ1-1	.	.	CAWSVFGTANTEAFF	TGTGCCTGGAGTGTTTTCGGGACGGCGAACACTGAAGCTTTCTTT
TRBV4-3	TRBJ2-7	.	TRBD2	CASSLEVASGGYEQYF	TGCGCCAGCAGCCTAGAAGTGGCTAGCGGTGGTTACGAGCAGTACTTC
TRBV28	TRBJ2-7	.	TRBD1	CASSSGQATYEQYF	TGTGCCAGCAGTTCGGGACAGGCGACCTACGAGCAGTACTTC
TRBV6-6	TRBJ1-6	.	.	CASSYSPPGTNSPLHF	TGTGCCAGCAGTTACTCCCCCCCAGGGACCAATTCACCCCTCCACTTT
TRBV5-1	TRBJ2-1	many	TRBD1	CASSLGTGLRGEQFF	TGCGCCAGCAGCTTGGGGACAGGCTTAAGGGGTGAGCAGTTCTTC
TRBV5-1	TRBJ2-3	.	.	CASRLGQQGSSDTQYF	TGCGCCAGCAGGTTGGGCCAACAGGGTAGCTCAGATACGCAGTATTTT
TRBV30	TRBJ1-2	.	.	CACHRAGYTF	TGTGCCTGCCACAGGGCTGGCTACACCTTC
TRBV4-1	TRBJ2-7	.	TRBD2	CASSQDLISGGKGPYEQYF	TGCGCCAGCAGCCAAGATTTGATTAGCGGGGGTAAGGGCCCCTACGAGCAGTACTTC
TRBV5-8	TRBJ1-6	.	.	CASSFQNSPLHF	TGTGCCAGCAGCTTTCAGAATTCACCCCTCCACTTT
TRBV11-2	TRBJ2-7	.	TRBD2	CASRRLAGRYEQYF	TGTGCCAGCAGGCGACTAGCGGGACGGTACGAGCAGTACTTC
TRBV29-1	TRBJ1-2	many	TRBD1	CSLKTGVDYGYTF	TGCAGCCTAAAAACAGGGGTGGACTATGGCTACACCTTC
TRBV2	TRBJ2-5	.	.	CASSQGGETQYF	TGTGCCAGTAGTCAAGGCGGGGAGACCCAGTACTTC
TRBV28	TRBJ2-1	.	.	CASNVDSWDEQFF	TGTGCCAGCAACGTGGACAGTTGGGATGAGCAGTTCTTC
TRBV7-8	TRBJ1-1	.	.	CASSSGGLPREAFF	TGTGCCAGCAGCTCTGGGGGACTGCCCAGAGAAGCTTTCTTT
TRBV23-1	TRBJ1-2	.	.	CASTQTKVPNYGYTF	TGCGCCAGCACCCAAACTAAGGTACCTAACTATGGCTACACCTTC
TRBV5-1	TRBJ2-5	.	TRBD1	CASSWTGKETQYF	TGCGCCAGCAGCTGGACAGGGAAAGAGACCCAGTACTTC
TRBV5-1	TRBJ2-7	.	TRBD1	CASSLERAGGNEQYF	TGCGCCAGCAGCTTGGAACGGGCAGGGGGTAACGAGCAGTACTTC
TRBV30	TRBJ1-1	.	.	CAWTRGGDTEAFF	TGTGCCTGGACGCGTGGAGGGGACACTGAAGCTTTCTTT
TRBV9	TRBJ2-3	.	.	CASSVDGSSLADTQYF	TGTGCCAGCAGCGTAGATGGGTCTAGCTTGGCAGATACGCAGTATTTT
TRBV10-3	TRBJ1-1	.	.	CAISGGALNTEAFF	TGTGCCATCAGTGGGGGGGCATTGAACACTGAAGCTTTCTTT
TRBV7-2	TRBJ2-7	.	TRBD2	CASSFPAGGNYEQYF	TGTGCCAGCAGCTTCCCAGCGGGGGGTAACTACGAGCAGTACTTC
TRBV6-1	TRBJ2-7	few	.	CASSDNGGVYEQYF	TGTGCCAGCAGTGATAATGGCGGGGTCTACGAGCAGTACTTC
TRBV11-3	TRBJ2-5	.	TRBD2	CASSPGGLGETQYF	TGTGCCAGCAGCCCCGGGGGGTTGGGGGAGACCCAGTACTTC
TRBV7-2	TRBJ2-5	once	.	CASSSPPMETQYF	TGTGCCAGCAGCTCCCCACCTATGGAGACCCAGTACTTC
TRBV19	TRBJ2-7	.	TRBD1	CASSRNPGQAYIDYEQYF	TGTGCCAGTAGTAGGAATCCGGGACAGGCATACATTGACTACGAGCAGTACTTC
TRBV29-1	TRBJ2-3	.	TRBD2	CSVRVAGDTQYF	TGCAGCGTCCGGGTAGCGGGAGATACGCAGTATTTT
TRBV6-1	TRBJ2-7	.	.	CASTKLQGGSKEQYF	TGTGCCAGCACTAAATTACAAGGGGGGTCTAAGGAGCAGTACTTC
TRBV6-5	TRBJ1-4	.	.	CASGMDSNEKLFF	TGTGCCAGCGGCATGGACAGTAATGAAAAACTGTTTTTT
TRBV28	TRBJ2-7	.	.	CASSTSREQYF	TGTGCCAGCAGTACCTCTCGGGAGCAGTACTTC
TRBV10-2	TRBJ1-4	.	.	CASSETLQGRVFF	TGCGCCAGCAGTGAGACCCTCCAGGGCCGGGTGTTTTTT
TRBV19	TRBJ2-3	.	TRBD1	CASRGQGTDTQYF	TGTGCCAGCCGGGGACAGGGCACAGATACGCAGTATTTT
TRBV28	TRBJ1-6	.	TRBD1	CASRKLTGRSPLHF	TGTGCCAGCAGAAAACTGACAGGGCGCTCACCCCTCCACTTT
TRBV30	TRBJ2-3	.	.	CAWSSGTDTQYF	TGTGCCTGGAGCTCTGGCACAGATACGCAGTATTTT
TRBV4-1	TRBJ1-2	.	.	CASSQGRLGPPNYGYTF	TGCGCCAGCAGCCAAGGTCGGTTGGGGCCTCCTAACTATGGCTACACCTTC
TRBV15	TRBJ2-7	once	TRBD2	CATSTGGTSRSYEQYF	TGTGCCACCAGCACAGGGGGGACTAGCAGATCCTACGAGCAGTACTTC
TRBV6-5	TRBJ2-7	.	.	CASSYSKGRYEQYF	TGTGCCAGCAGTTACTCGAAAGGTCGGTACGAGCAGTACTTC
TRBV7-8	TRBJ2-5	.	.	CASSDGQPLETQYF	TGTGCCAGCAGCGACGGACAGCCTCTGGAGACCCAGTACTTC
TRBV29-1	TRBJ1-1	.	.	CSVERGLITEAFF	TGCAGCGTGGAGAGGGGCCTGATCACTGAAGCTTTCTTT
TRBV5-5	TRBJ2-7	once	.	CASSLVATSSYEQYF	TGTGCCAGCAGCTTGGTAGCTACGAGCTCCTACGAGCAGTACTTC
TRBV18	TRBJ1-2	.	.	CASSITERSYGYTF	TGTGCCAGCTCAATAACAGAAAGGTCTTATGGCTACACCTTC